This is a list of T cell receptor beta chains from one sample in a study of T cells in Graves' hyperthyroidism and ophthalmopathy. From the multiplex PCR reads, TCRdb called clonotypes with MiXCR, one entry per CDR3 protein. Of hundreds of thousands of distinct CDR3 sequences listed, 14% to 15% are singletons. The sample was blood. These receptors were taken from a woman between 40 and 55 years old with Graves' ophthalmopathy. Each CDR3 is given without its conserved first and last residue. D genes are given only for firm matches.

j_gene: TRBJ1-2
v_gene: TRBV6-2/TRBV6-3
d_gene: TRBD1
CDR3aa: ASIDRESYGYT

j_gene: TRBJ2-5
v_gene: TRBV12-5
d_gene: TRBD1
CDR3aa: ASGLGGQYKETQY

j_gene: TRBJ2-3
v_gene: TRBV27
d_gene: TRBD2
CDR3aa: AIVLAGESWGSTDTQY

j_gene: TRBJ2-5
v_gene: TRBV7-2
d_gene: TRBD1
CDR3aa: ASSPTGDQETQY

j_gene: TRBJ2-2
v_gene: TRBV12-3/TRBV12-4
d_gene: -
CDR3aa: ASSLEASGELF

j_gene: TRBJ1-5
v_gene: TRBV5-1
d_gene: -
CDR3aa: ASSLVGGNQPQH

j_gene: TRBJ2-3
v_gene: TRBV12-3/TRBV12-4
d_gene: TRBD1
CDR3aa: ASSQDRGPVTDTQY

j_gene: TRBJ1-3
v_gene: TRBV29-1
d_gene: TRBD1
CDR3aa: SALPRDRDPNTIY

j_gene: TRBJ2-7
v_gene: TRBV4-2
d_gene: TRBD2
CDR3aa: ASSQGAGEGTYEQY

j_gene: TRBJ1-1
v_gene: TRBV9
d_gene: -
CDR3aa: ASSSPPGPANTEAF

j_gene: TRBJ1-1
v_gene: TRBV4-2
d_gene: -
CDR3aa: ASSQSGTYTEAF

j_gene: TRBJ1-1
v_gene: TRBV2
d_gene: -
CDR3aa: ASSKITANTEAF

j_gene: TRBJ2-3
v_gene: TRBV6-5
d_gene: -
CDR3aa: ASSFQPSRNTQY

j_gene: TRBJ2-7
v_gene: TRBV6-5
d_gene: TRBD1
CDR3aa: ASSYSDPGQGSYEQY

j_gene: TRBJ2-7
v_gene: TRBV20-1
d_gene: -
CDR3aa: SALRPRDDYEQY

j_gene: TRBJ1-1
v_gene: TRBV6-2/TRBV6-3
d_gene: -
CDR3aa: ASSSSHLTF

j_gene: TRBJ1-2
v_gene: TRBV30
d_gene: -
CDR3aa: ASHPGSYGYT

j_gene: TRBJ2-5
v_gene: TRBV5-1
d_gene: -
CDR3aa: ASRRNTWTETQY

j_gene: TRBJ2-7
v_gene: TRBV12-3/TRBV12-4
d_gene: TRBD2
CDR3aa: ASRALAGGREEQY

j_gene: TRBJ2-5
v_gene: TRBV28
d_gene: -
CDR3aa: ASSLGQGNAETQY

j_gene: TRBJ1-2
v_gene: TRBV28
d_gene: -
CDR3aa: ASSLGPNYGYT

j_gene: TRBJ1-2
v_gene: TRBV12-3/TRBV12-4
d_gene: TRBD1
CDR3aa: ASSRPGQAGYT

j_gene: TRBJ2-7
v_gene: TRBV10-3
d_gene: -
CDR3aa: AISEGQPYEQY

j_gene: TRBJ2-7
v_gene: TRBV6-1
d_gene: -
CDR3aa: ASKGEYEQY